Below, 6 T cell receptor beta chains from the same sample are listed, as sequenced in a study of hypomethylating agent response in myelodysplastic syndrome. TCRdb's table, derived via immunoSEQ multiplex PCR, lists solely in-frame clones and lacks some. The sample includes about 10,000 clones, about 83% of them seen just once. Sample: bone marrow, taken before or after starting hypomethylating agent treatment for myelodysplastic syndrome (not recorded which). The receptors shown here come from a human donor with myelodysplastic syndrome.

The V call is TRBV15, the J call TRBJ1-2; TRBD1 agrees at 7 bases. CDR3 length: 16 amino acids. Germline V gene data show CDR1 as LNHNV and CDR2 as YYDKDF (reference sequence). Unmatched junction bases numbered 17, after V lost 5 bases and J lost 8 bases. This chain's CDR3 is CATSPPRGTVSWGYTF. CDR3 bases: TGTGCCACCAGCCCCCCGAGGGGGACAGTGAGTTGGGGCTACACCTTC.

The chain joins TRBV29-1 to TRBJ2-1; no reliable D call. Between the trimmed V and J ends, which lost 1 base and 9 bases, there was a span of 16 bases. The CDR3 is 14 amino acids. Germline V gives CDR1 SQVTM, CDR2 ANQGSEA. The CDR3 here is CSVEVQTALGEQFF. The CDR3 DNA reads TGCAGCGTTGAAGTACAGACTGCCTTGGGTGAGCAGTTCTTC.

This clone was observed a handful of times. The chain uses TRBV29-1 and TRBJ1-2; weak D call: TRBD1 (5 bases). The CDR3 has 13 amino acids. V lost 4 bases to trimming and J lost 6 bases, with 15 bases between them. Per germline, CDR1 SQVTM and CDR2 ANQGSEA. Here the CDR3 DNA reads TGCAGCGTTGGCCAGGGAAGGTGGAATGGCTACACCTTC. As protein: CSVGQGRWNGYTF.

This clone was detected only a few times. This sequence joins TRBV28 and TRBJ2-7; no definite D call. This CDR3 spans 11 amino acids. Trimming stripped 5 bases from V and 4 bases from J, with 6 bases between. CDR1 MDHEN and CDR2 SYDVKM come from the germline V gene. The CDR3 nucleotides are TGTGCCAGCAGTCCGCTGTACGAGCAGTACTTC. Its translation is CASSPLYEQYF.

This clone was recorded only once. J is TRBJ1-5 and V is TRBV9, with D hard to call. CDR1 is SGDLS and CDR2 is YYNGEE in the germline V gene. Trimming took off 4 bases at V and 0 bases at J, with 5 bases between the two ends. This CDR3 is built from 13 residues. The CDR3 spells CASSLTSNQPQHF. The CDR3 DNA reads TGTGCCAGCAGCCTAACTAGCAATCAGCCCCAGCATTTT.

The chain uses TRBV7-2 and TRBJ2-2, with D hard to call. The CDR3 runs to 13 residues. In germline, CDR1 is SGHTA, CDR2 FQGNSA. Trimming removed 5 bases from V and 3 bases from J, with 7 bases in between. CDR3 sequence: CASSPQYTGELFF. The CDR3 bases are TGTGCCAGCAGCCCACAATACACCGGGGAGCTGTTTTTT.